The clone carrying this T cell receptor (beta chain) was recorded a few times. Data came from immunoSEQ multiplex PCR; TCRdb stores just in-frame clones and leaves some out. The sample records around 95,000 clones, approximately 91% being singletons. This sample was taken from a study of OX40 agonist ivuxolimab in advanced cancers. Study information: The dose-escalation group included hepatocellular carcinoma, melanoma, renal cell carcinoma and head and neck cancer. Earlier anti-PD-1, anti-PD-L1 or anti-CTLA-4 therapy was permitted; 30% to 45% had received some. Those enrolled were about 80% male, with a mean age of approximately 60 years and ages from roughly 20 to 90.

The ends were cut back, 1 base at V and 3 bases at J, with 13 bases in the middle. The germline V gene encodes CDR1 SEHNR and CDR2 FQNEAQ (reference sequence). The length of the CDR3 is 15 residues. This sequence originates from an adult with an advanced solid tumor such as melanoma, head and neck, liver or kidney cancer. The chain recombines TRBV7-9 with TRBJ2-7; perhaps TRBD2 as D (6 bases). Sample: CD4+ or CD8+ T cells sorted from blood, taken in a trial of the OX40 agonist ivuxolimab. CDR3 sequence reads: CASSLGSGSDYEQYF. The CDR3 DNA sequence: TGTGCCAGCAGCTTAGGTAGCGGTTCCGACTACGAGCAGTACTTC.